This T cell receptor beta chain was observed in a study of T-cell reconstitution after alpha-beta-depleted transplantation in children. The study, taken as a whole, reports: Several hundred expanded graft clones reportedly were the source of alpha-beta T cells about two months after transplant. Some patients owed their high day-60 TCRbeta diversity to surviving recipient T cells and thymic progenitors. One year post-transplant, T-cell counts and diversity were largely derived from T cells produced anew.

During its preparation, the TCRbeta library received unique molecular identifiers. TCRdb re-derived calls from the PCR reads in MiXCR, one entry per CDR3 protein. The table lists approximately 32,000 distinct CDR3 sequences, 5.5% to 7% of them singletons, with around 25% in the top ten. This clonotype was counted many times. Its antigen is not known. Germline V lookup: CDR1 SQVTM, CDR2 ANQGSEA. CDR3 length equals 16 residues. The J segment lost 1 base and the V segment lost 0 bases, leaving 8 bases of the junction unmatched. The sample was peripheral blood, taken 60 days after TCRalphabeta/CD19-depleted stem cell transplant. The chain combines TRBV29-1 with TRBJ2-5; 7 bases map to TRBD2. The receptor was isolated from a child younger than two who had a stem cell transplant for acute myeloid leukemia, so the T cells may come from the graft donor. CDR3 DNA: TGCAGCGTTGAAGATTGGGGCGGGGGTACCCAAGAGACCCAGTACTTC. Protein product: CSVEDWGGGTQETQYF. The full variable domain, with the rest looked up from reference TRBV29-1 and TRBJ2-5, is SAVISQKPSRDICQRGTSLTIQCQVDSQVTMMFWYRQQPGQSLTLIATANQGSEATYESGFVIDKFPISRPNLTFSTLTVSNMSPEDSSIYLCSVEDWGGGTQETQYFGPGTRLLVL.